The text below deals with one T cell receptor beta chain. The CDR3 consists of 15 residues. Trimming stripped 0 bases from V and 1 base from J, with 9 bases between. Germline V lookup: CDR1 MNHEY, CDR2 SVGAGI. This sample is part of a study of control samples from healthy donors and cancer patients. The repertoire was sequenced with immunoSEQ multiplex PCR; TCRdb's copy has only in-frame clones and lacks some. The sample consists of about 98,000 clones, 75% to 85% of them appearing once. The sequenced sample was blood. This TCR derives from a woman aged 25 to 39 in good health. The chain couples TRBV6-5 to TRBJ1-1; a possible D gene is TRBD1 (6 bases). Written as DNA, the CDR3 is TGTGCCAGCAGTTACTCAACAGGGAGGAACACTGAAGCTTTCTTT. This gives the protein CASSYSTGRNTEAFF.